The 7 T cell receptor beta chains given below trace back to one sample, sequenced in a study of CD8 T cells in Susac syndrome. Random hexamers were used to reverse transcribe an amount of roughly 0.45 to 1 ug RNA. TCRdb ran MiXCR on the immunoSEQ multiplex PCR reads and lists one entry per CDR3 protein. The sample includes about 130,000 distinct CDR3 sequences, roughly 94% seen only once; the top ten take about 0.12%. The sequenced sample was CD4+ T cells from PBMCs. The receptors derive from a human donor with multiple sclerosis.

The V and J genes are TRBV4-2 and TRBJ2-7, with D possibly being TRBD2 (5 bases). From germline, CDR1 is LGHNA and CDR2 YNFKEQ. The CDR3 has 18 residues. Trimming took 0 bases from V and 0 from J, leaving 18 bases between them. CDR3 DNA: TGTGCCAGCAGCCAAGATTTGGGAACCGGGGTTAGCTCCTACGAGCAGTACTTC. Translated, it gives CASSQDLGTGVSSYEQYF.

This clonotype was seen a single time. It is unclear where the CDR3 begins or ends on the DNA, so no DNA is shown, and the CDR3 is as TCRdb lists it. This chain uses TRBV23-1 with TRBJ1-4. TRBV23-1 belongs to the ORF category, with a function that is uncertain. The CDR3 spans 11 amino acids, including both terminal residues. The chain's CDR3 is CASSIQQNCFF.

The rearrangement uses TRBV6-5 and TRBJ1-1; possibly TRBD1 for D (5 bases). This CDR3 region has 13 residues. Between the trimmed V and J ends, which lost 2 bases and 5 bases, there was a span of 9 bases. Germline V gene data show CDR1 as MNHEY and CDR2 as SVGAGI. CDR3 sequence reads: CASSYPGGTEAFF. The DNA of the CDR3 is TGTGCCAGCAGTTACCCCGGGGGGACTGAAGCTTTCTTT.

This sequence joins TRBV20-1 and TRBJ2-1, with 8 nucleotides matching TRBD2. V lost 3 bases and J lost 12; bases outside the gene matches: 13. CDR3 length equals 14 residues. Per the germline V gene, CDR1 is DFQATT and CDR2 is SNEGSKA (reference sequence). The CDR3 sequence is CSASQSGGGTRQFF. The DNA of the CDR3 is TGCAGTGCTAGCCAAAGTGGCGGGGGGACCCGGCAGTTCTTC.

The genes are TRBV6-6 and TRBJ2-3; 8 nucleotides align to TRBD2. Germline trimming cut 6 bases from V and 2 bases from J; bases unmatched to any gene: 10. The germline gives CDR1 MNHNY, CDR2 SVGAGI (reference sequence). CDR3 length: 16 residues. The CDR3 DNA is TGTGCCAGCAGCCCCAGGCTAGCGGGCACCACAGATACGCAGTATTTT. Its protein is CASSPRLAGTTDTQYF.

The V and J genes are TRBV19 and TRBJ2-5; 14 positions agree with TRBD2. J gave up 9 bases and V 7 bases, and 10 bases lay outside the gene matches. The length of the CDR3 is 15 residues. Germline lookup yields CDR1 LNHDA and CDR2 SQIVND (reference sequence). CDR3 nucleotides: TGTGCCAGTACCCCGGGACTAGCGGGAGTTGGGGCCCAGTACTTC. Its protein is CASTPGLAGVGAQYF.

This clonotype showed up just once. This chain links TRBV12-3 or TRBV12-4 with TRBJ2-7, with D possibly being TRBD1 or TRBD2 (5 bases each). The CDR3 extends over 11 amino acids. V lost 3 bases to trimming and J lost 6 bases, with 6 bases between them. Written as DNA, the CDR3 is TGTGCCAGCAGTTTTGGGGGCGAGCAGTACTTC. This codes for CASSFGGEQYF.